This T cell receptor beta chain came from a study of vaccination and CD4 T cells after COVID-19. Study as a whole: Cultures designated as controls were supplied with a CEFX pool, an HIV-1 Nef pool, or no peptide.

This clonotype has just a few counts. Antigen specificity is unknown. CD4+ T cells that had been cultured provided DNA sequenced with the Oncomine TCR Beta short-read assay. MiXCR was run by TCRdb on the PCR reads, yielding one entry per CDR3 protein. The data hold some 16,000 distinct CDR3 sequences, with 35% to 45% observed a single time. Treatment specified: approximately nine-day PBMC culture with coronavirus spike peptide pools or control peptides (ViraFEST assay). This CDR3 has 13 residues. Germline-derived CDR1 and CDR2 are DFQATT and SNEGSKA (reference sequence). V lost 3 bases to trimming and J lost 6 bases; unmatched junction nucleotides: 4.

The clonotype comes from a human donor who had recovered from COVID-19. The sample taken for sequencing was CD4+ T cells from blood, cultured in vitro. V and J are TRBV20-1 and TRBJ1-1; TRBD1 aligns across 10 bases. CDR3 region: CSARRQGASEAFF. The CDR3 region has the DNA TGCAGTGCTAGGAGACAGGGGGCTTCTGAAGCTTTCTTT.